This T cell receptor (beta chain) emerged from a study of Ad26.COV2.S vaccination and SARS-CoV-2 variants (dated by TCRdb to the early 2020s). Looking at the study overall: Donors in the vaccine arm were drawn from COV1001, a phase I-IIa trial of Ad26.COV2.S in healthy adults that was multicentre, randomized, double-blind and placebo-controlled. A total of approximately 32 samples were included in the TCR-sequenced set, comprising around 19 Ad26.COV2.S vaccine recipients, 5 placebo recipients and 8 SARS-CoV-2 convalescent individuals. Dosing of Ad26.COV2.S was intramuscular, at either 5x10^10 or 1x10^11 viral particles, delivered as one shot or as two shots spaced 56 days apart. Sequencing of the TCRbeta repertoire served to evaluate the specificity and breadth of SARS-CoV-2-reactive T cell receptors following Ad26.COV2.S vaccination. Throughout the experiments and outcome assessment, investigators stayed blinded to trial group allocation. Trial participants were randomized into five groups of five, in which low-dose or high-dose Ad26.COV2.S was given once or twice, or placebo was given on both occasions. Overall study results and their limits: Comparable non-spike TCR breadth was observed between vaccine and placebo recipients, consistent with only spike being contained in the vaccine. According to the authors, total T cell responses may have been underestimated by the TCR breadth and depth analyses. Higher spike-specific TCR breadth was observed in Ad26.COV2.S recipients than in placebo recipients (P = 0.0014). The study lacked the statistical power to compare responses across vaccine doses or regimens. Substantial breadth of spike-specific CD8+ and CD4+ T cell responses was reported after vaccination.

The treatment or condition label for this specimen denotes: 15 to 20 received Ad26.COV2.S at low or high dose, single or two shots; 5 received placebo; per-sample allocation not given. Repertoires of vaccine and placebo recipients were sequenced from samples collected on day 63 after the first injection. Cohort 1b enrolled roughly 25 adults aged 18-55 years at a single site in Boston, USA, between 29 July and 7 August 2020. Ad26.COV2.S consisted of a replication-incompetent adenovirus type 26 vector by which a prefusion-stabilized SARS-CoV-2 spike protein from the original Wuhan strain was expressed. Concerning this clone itself: No cognate antigen has been identified for it. No per-base quality is available; no much larger clone lies one base away.

The cysteine opens and the phenylalanine closes a CDR3 of 14 amino acids. Only the CDR3 DNA is retained, 42 bases long and in frame from the first base. The germline V end is reduced by 5 bases and the J end by 3 bases; junction bases left unmatched: 6. From the germline V gene (reference sequence), CDR1 is SEHNR and CDR2 is FQNEAQ. The immunoSEQ Assay was used to sequence TCRbeta CDR3 regions. After extraction, genomic DNA underwent amplification by bias-controlled multiplex PCR, followed by high-throughput sequencing. Turning to the authors' computational methods: Collapsing and filtering of sequences were performed to quantify the absolute abundance of each unique TCRbeta CDR3 region. T cell fraction was estimated by normalizing TCRbeta template counts to usable DNA, which was measured by amplifying reference genes present in all nucleated cells. Repertoire TCRs were annotated as SARS-CoV-2-specific by exact matching of V gene, CDR3 amino acid sequence and J gene to a known reactive TCR set. The reference SARS-CoV-2 TCR set came from MIRA and was filtered for enrichment in COVID-19-positive ImmuneCODE repertoires, removing public or cross-reactive TCRs. Using the MIRA antigens, annotated TCRs were further analysed by specific ORF or by position within an ORF. Depth was the summed frequency of annotated unique rearrangements, while breadth was defined as annotated unique rearrangements over total unique productive rearrangements. Group comparisons of TCR breadth used two-sided Wilcoxon rank-sum tests. Not all clones reach the TCRdb copy of this immuneACCESS table, which keeps in-frame sequences only. Checked studies attribute under half of the gap to unresolved V genes and leave the rest unexplained. That table furnishes V, J and clone size, whereas the DNA furnished D and trimming. Recorded for this sample are roughly 300,000 clones; 75% to 90% of them occurred a single time. The ten top clones hold roughly a tenth of the sample.

The rearrangement combines TRBV7-9 with TRBJ2-7, with 8 middle bases fitting TRBD1. This TCR was recovered from a person aged 18-65 years who received the Ad26.COV2.S COVID-19 vaccine or a placebo. The source was peripheral blood, collected in a trial of Ad26.COV2.S vaccine versus placebo. The DNA is as follows: TGTGCCAGCAGCCCGACAGGGGCCGACTACGAGCAGTACTTC. Translated, this gives CASSPTGADYEQYF.